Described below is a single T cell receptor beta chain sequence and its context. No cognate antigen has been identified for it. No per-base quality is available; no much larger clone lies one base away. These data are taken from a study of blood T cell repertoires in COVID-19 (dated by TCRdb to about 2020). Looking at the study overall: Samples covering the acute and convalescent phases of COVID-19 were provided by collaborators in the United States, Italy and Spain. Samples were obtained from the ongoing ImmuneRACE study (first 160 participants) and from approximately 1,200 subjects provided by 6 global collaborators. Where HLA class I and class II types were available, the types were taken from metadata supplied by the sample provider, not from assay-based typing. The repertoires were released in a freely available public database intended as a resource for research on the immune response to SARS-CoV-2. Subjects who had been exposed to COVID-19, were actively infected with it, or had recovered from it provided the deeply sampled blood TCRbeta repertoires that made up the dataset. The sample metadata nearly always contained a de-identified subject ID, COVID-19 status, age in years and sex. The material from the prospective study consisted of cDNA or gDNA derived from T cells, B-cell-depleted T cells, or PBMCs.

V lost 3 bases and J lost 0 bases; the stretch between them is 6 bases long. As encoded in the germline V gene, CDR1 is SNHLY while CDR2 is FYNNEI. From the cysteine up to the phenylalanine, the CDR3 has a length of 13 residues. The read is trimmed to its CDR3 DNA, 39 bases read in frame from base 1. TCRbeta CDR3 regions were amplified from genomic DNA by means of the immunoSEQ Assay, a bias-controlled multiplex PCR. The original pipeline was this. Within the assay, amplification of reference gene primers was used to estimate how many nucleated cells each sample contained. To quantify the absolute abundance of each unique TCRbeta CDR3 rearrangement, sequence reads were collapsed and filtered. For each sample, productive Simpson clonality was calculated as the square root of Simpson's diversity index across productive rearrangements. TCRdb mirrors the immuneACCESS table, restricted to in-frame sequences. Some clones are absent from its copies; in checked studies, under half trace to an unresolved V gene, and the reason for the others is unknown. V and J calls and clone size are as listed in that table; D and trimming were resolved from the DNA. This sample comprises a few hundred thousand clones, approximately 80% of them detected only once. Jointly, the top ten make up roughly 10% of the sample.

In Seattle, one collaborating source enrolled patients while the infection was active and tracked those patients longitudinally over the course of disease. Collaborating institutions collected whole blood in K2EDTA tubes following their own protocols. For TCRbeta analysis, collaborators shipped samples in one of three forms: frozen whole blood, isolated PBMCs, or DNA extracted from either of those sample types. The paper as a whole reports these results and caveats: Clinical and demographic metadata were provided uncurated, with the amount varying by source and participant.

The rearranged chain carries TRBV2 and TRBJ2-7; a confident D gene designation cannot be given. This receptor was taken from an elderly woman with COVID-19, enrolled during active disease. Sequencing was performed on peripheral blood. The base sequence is TGTGCCAGCAGTGATGAGGACTCCTACGAGCAGTACTTC. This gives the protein CASSDEDSYEQYF.